Below are 10 T cell receptor beta chains sequenced from a single sample in a study of blood T cell repertoires in COVID-19. Profiling relied on immunoSEQ multiplex PCR, and the TCRdb table lists in-frame clones only, not all of them. The sample comprises under 250,000 clones, about four fifths of which are singletons, and around 3.5% rests with the top ten. Sequenced material: peripheral blood. These receptors all come from a woman aged 80 or over with acute or convalescent COVID-19.

In DNA, the CDR3 is TGTGCCAGCAGCGTCGGGACAACCCAAACTAATGAAAAACTGTTTTTT. This sequence encodes CASSVGTTQTNEKLFF. V gene TRBV9 combines with J gene TRBJ1-4; TRBD1 might be the D (6 bases). The CDR3 has 16 residues. Germline CDR1 reads SGDLS; CDR2 reads YYNGEE. V lost 2 bases, J lost 1 base, and 12 bases lay in between.

The rearrangement uses TRBV7-9 and TRBJ2-7, with 11 bases aligning to TRBD2. V dropped 5 bases and J dropped 1; count of bases not matched to a gene: 4. Germline CDR1 reads SEHNR; CDR2 reads FQNEAQ (reference sequence). The CDR3 is 15 amino acids. The CDR3 region has the DNA TGTGCCAGCAGCGCTAGCGGGGGGCCTTCCTACGAGCAGTACTTC. As protein: CASSASGGPSYEQYF.

The CDR3 is CAISEPLGTSTGELFF. The CDR3 nucleotides read TGTGCCATCAGTGAGCCGCTGGGGACTAGCACCGGGGAGCTGTTTTTT. The chain is built from TRBV10-3 and TRBJ2-2; 8 nucleotides line up with TRBD2. Germline loops: CDR1 ENHRY, CDR2 SYGVKD. The V and J ends lost 2 bases and 4 bases, in that order; junction bases with no gene match: 6. The CDR3 has 16 residues.

The chain carries TRBV27 and TRBJ1-1, with 8 bases that match TRBD1. CDR1 and CDR2 (germline): MNHEY, SMNVEV (reference sequence). The CDR3 totals 14 residues. J was trimmed by 2 bases and V by 6 bases; bases with no gene match: 5. CDR3 protein: CASSRTGRNTEAFF. DNA for the CDR3: TGTGCCAGCAGCAGGACAGGGCGAAACACTGAAGCTTTCTTT.

CDR3 nucleotide sequence: TGTGCCAGCAGCCTTGGACTAGCGGGGGGCACAGATACGCAGTATTTT. Amino acids: CASSLGLAGGTDTQYF. The chain uses TRBV7-9 and TRBJ2-3, with TRBD2 identical over 13 bases. The junction had 3 bases not matched to a gene; V was cut back by 5 bases and J by 1 base. The germline V gene has CDR1 SEHNR and CDR2 FQNEAQ (reference sequence). This CDR3 contains 16 residues.

This clone was observed once. The chain links TRBV6-1 to TRBJ1-5, with a tentative D call TRBD1 (5 bases). The CDR3 runs to 18 residues. Germline CDR1 is MNHNS and CDR2 is SASEGT. V dropped 4 bases and J dropped 0 bases, with 19 bases sitting between them. For the CDR3, the DNA is TGTGCCAGCAGTGCCGAGACAGCTAACTCTTATAGCAATCAGCCCCAGCATTTT. This encodes CASSAETANSYSNQPQHF.

The chain combines TRBV7-8 with TRBJ2-7; 9 bases map to TRBD2. The J segment lost 7 bases and the V segment lost 1 base, leaving 8 bases of the junction unmatched. This CDR3 region has 15 residues. CDR1 and CDR2 (germline): SGHVS, FQNEAQ. The CDR3 here is CASSLDPAGGREQYF. The CDR3, as DNA: TGTGCCAGCAGCTTAGATCCCGCGGGGGGGCGGGAGCAGTACTTC.

V and J are TRBV3-1 (or the pseudogene TRBV3-2) and TRBJ1-4, with a weak D call TRBD1 (5 bases). Per germline, CDR1 LGHDT and CDR2 YNNKEL (reference sequence). The CDR3 has 18 amino acids. The ends were cut back, 6 bases at V and 10 bases at J, with 30 bases in the middle. The CDR3 loop is CASRPLQQGGLGSGKLFF. In DNA, the CDR3 is TGTGCCAGCAGGCCATTACAGCAGGGAGGTCTGGGTAGTGGAAAACTGTTTTTT.

This chain uses TRBV28 with TRBJ1-5; 7 bases match TRBD1. The CDR3 length is 21 residues. Germline V lookup: CDR1 MDHEN, CDR2 SYDVKM. The ends lost 3 bases at V and 0 bases at J; junction bases unmatched: 20. CDR3 coding DNA: TGTGCCAGCAGTTTGTTTAGTGAGGGTCGGGGACAGAAGTATAGCAATCAGCCCCAGCATTTT. It is translated as CASSLFSEGRGQKYSNQPQHF.

This clone has just one count. The chain combines TRBV5-1 with TRBJ2-5; D possibly corresponds to TRBD2 (5 bases). This CDR3 has 11 residues. Germline V gene sequence: CDR1 SGHRS, CDR2 YFSETQ. Trimming pared 4 bases from V and 6 bases from J, leaving 7 bases between. CDR3 amino acids: CASSPSKTQYF. The DNA for the CDR3 is TGCGCCAGCAGCCCTAGCAAGACCCAGTACTTC. The entire variable domain, with the rest obtained from reference TRBV5-1 and TRBJ2-5, is as follows: KAGVTQTPRYLIKTRGQQVTLSCSPISGHRSVSWYQQTPGQGLQFLFEYFSETQRNKGNFPGRFSGRQFSNSRSEMNVSTLELGDSALYLCASSPSKTQYFGPGTRLLVL.